Included here is one T cell receptor beta chain sequence, with context. This specimen comes from a study of blood T cell repertoires in COVID-19. As processed by the authors: Estimates of nucleated cell counts were drawn from the amplification of reference gene primers. The method was immunoSEQ multiplex PCR; TCRdb's version includes in-frame clones alone and lacks a portion of them. For V, J and clone size, that table is used; D and trimming come from the DNA. The sample has hundreds of thousands of clones; about 88% are singletons. It was during active infection that Seattle patients were enrolled and then longitudinally followed. The source is a woman in her thirties with COVID-19, enrolled during active disease. Material for sequencing was peripheral blood.

The CDR3 nucleotides are TGTGCCAGCAGTGAACTCCACAGGGGGCGGAGCACAGATACGCAGTATTTT. This gives the protein CASSELHRGRSTDTQYF. This chain links TRBV6-1 with TRBJ2-3; 9 bases fit TRBD1. The germline V gene has CDR1 MNHNS and CDR2 SASEGT. The V and J ends lost 2 bases and 0 bases, in that order; junction bases with no gene match: 6. This CDR3 comprises 17 residues.